The present TCR beta chain was sequenced within a study of PD-L1 blockade in urothelial cancer. The time point here: peripheral blood 6 weeks after treatment start. The assay was immunoSEQ multiplex PCR, and TCRdb's table has in-frame clones only and misses some. In the table there are under 85,000 clones, approximately 90% of which are singletons. Germline loops: CDR1 SGDLS, CDR2 YYNGEE. With V trimmed by 3 bases and J by 8 bases, 9 bases remained unmatched. The CDR3 consists of 16 residues. The study's findings and limits: Those with durable benefit had larger increases in tumor-associated blood clones at 3 weeks.

Notes on this clone: Its antigen is still unknown.

The J gene is TRBJ2-3, the V gene TRBV9, with 13 nucleotides matching TRBD2. The sequence was obtained from a woman at least 80 years old with urothelial cancer. Specimen: PBMCs, collected around atezolizumab (anti-PD-L1) treatment. CDR3 DNA sequence: TGTGCCAGCAGCGCCCAACTAGCGGGAGGGCCTGGTACGCAGTATTTT. Amino acid sequence: CASSAQLAGGPGTQYF.